Presented here are 6 T cell receptor beta chains from one specimen sequenced in a study of breast tumors, draining lymph nodes, adjacent tissues. TCRdb reprocessed the multiplex PCR reads with MiXCR, giving one entry per CDR3 protein. Here the sample spans fewer than 85,000 distinct CDR3 sequences, roughly 19% being singletons. Axillary draining lymph nodes of breast cancer patients supplied the node samples. The sample comprised axillary lymph node tissue. These receptors were obtained from a female donor with breast cancer. Some clones in this sample may be carry-over from other donors' samples.

This rearrangement joins TRBV2 to TRBJ1-4; 7 nucleotides match TRBD1. The CDR3 covers 14 residues. The germline V gene has CDR1 SNHLY and CDR2 FYNNEI. V was pared by 6 bases and J by 8 bases, with 9 bases of the junction left unmatched. This CDR3 reads CASRRTGQTEKLFF. As DNA, the CDR3 is TGTGCCAGCAGGAGGACAGGTCAAACCGAAAAACTGTTTTTT.

Comments on this clonotype: This may be a read error: a much more frequent sequence differs by one nucleotide. CDR3 amino acids: CASRAGGDGEPFF. In DNA, the CDR3 is TGTGCCAGCCGGGCGGGGGGAGACGGGGAGCCGTTTTTT. V is TRBV2 and J is TRBJ2-2, with TRBD2 matching over 8 bases. The CDR3 is made up of 13 amino acids. Germline CDR1 is SNHLY and CDR2 is FYNNEI.

This clonotype was seen many times. The V call is TRBV7-2, the J call TRBJ2-7, with no clear D. CDR3 length: 13 amino acids. V was trimmed by 3 bases and J by 2 bases, leaving 8 bases between them. In germline, CDR1 is SGHTA, CDR2 FQGNSA. The CDR3 reads CASSFYGTYEQYF. CDR3 nucleotides: TGTGCCAGCAGCTTTTACGGAACCTACGAGCAGTACTTC. Looking up the rest from reference TRBV7-2 and TRBJ2-7 gives the full variable domain: GAGVSQSPSNKVTEKGKDVELRCDPISGHTALYWYRQSLGQGLEFLIYFQGNSAPDKSGLPSDRFSAERTGGSVSTLTIQRTQQEDSAVYLCASSFYGTYEQYFGPGTRLTVT.

This clonotype appeared many times. V is TRBV4-3 and J is TRBJ2-2; perhaps TRBD2 as D (5 bases). V was trimmed by 6 bases and J by 4 bases, leaving 15 bases between them. CDR1 and CDR2 (germline): LGHNA, YSLEER. This CDR3 has 15 residues. The CDR3 DNA reads as TGCGCCAGCAGAAGGACGGGAAGAGGCACCGGGGAGCTGTTTTTT. This translates into CASRRTGRGTGELFF.

This clonotype was counted between two and nine times. A read error may account for a junction end that differs from germline. V and J are TRBV6-2 or TRBV6-3 and TRBJ2-1; D not resolved. The CDR3 is made up of 13 amino acids. CDR1 is MNHEY, CDR2 SVGEGT, per germline. The CDR3 sequence is CASSYRAYNGQFF. Written as DNA, the CDR3 is TGTGCCAGCAGTTACCGAGCGTACAATGGGCAGTTCTTC.

V and J are TRBV7-3 and TRBJ2-1; 7 positions agree with TRBD2. Germline lookup yields CDR1 SGHTA and CDR2 FQGTGA. The length of the CDR3 is 16 residues. Unmatched junction bases numbered 12, after V lost 2 bases and J lost 8 bases. The CDR3 nucleotides read TGTGCCAGCAGCTTACCTAGCGGACCAAACCCGTATGAGCAGTTCTTC. It codes for CASSLPSGPNPYEQFF.